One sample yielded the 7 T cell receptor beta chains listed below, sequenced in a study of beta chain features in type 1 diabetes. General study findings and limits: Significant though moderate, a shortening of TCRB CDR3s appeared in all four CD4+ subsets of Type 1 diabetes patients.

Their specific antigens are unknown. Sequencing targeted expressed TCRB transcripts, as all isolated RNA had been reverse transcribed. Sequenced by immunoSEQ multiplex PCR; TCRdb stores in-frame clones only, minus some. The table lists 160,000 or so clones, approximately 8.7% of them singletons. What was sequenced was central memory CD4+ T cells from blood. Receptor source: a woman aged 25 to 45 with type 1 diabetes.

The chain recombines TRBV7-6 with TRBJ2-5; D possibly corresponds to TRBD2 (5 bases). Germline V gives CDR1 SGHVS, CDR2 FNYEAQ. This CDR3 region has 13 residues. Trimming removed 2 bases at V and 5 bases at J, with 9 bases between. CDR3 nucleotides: TGTGCCAGCAGCTTATCCCAGCGGGAGACCCAGTACTTC. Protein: CASSLSQRETQYF.

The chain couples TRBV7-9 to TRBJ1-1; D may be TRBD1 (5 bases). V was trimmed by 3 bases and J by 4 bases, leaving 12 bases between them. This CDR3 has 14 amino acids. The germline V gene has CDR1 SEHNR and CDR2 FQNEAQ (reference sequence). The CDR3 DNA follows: TGTGCCAGCAGCTTCGACAGCCATTTCACTGAAGCTTTCTTT. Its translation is CASSFDSHFTEAFF.

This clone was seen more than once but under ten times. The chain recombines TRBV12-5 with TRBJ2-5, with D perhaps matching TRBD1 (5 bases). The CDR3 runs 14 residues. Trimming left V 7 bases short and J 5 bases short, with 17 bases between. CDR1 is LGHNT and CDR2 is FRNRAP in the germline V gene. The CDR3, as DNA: TGTGCTAGTGCCCAGGACATAGATCGGGAGACCCAGTACTTC. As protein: CASAQDIDRETQYF.

CDR3 region: CASSLGFQQAGNTIYF. The CDR3 bases are TGTGCCAGCAGTTTAGGATTTCAGCAGGCTGGAAACACCATATATTTT. The V call is TRBV28, the J call TRBJ1-3, with no clear D. V shed 2 bases and J shed 2 bases, with 13 bases lying between them. The CDR3 has 16 amino acids. Germline V CDR1 and CDR2: MDHEN, SYDVKM.

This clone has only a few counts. The CDR3 spells CASTGSRYEQYF. The CDR3 nucleotides read TGTGCCAGTACTGGCAGTCGCTACGAGCAGTACTTC. The chain couples TRBV19 to TRBJ2-7; D gene uncertain. Trimming cost V 7 bases and J 3 bases, with 10 bases left between them. CDR1 LNHDA and CDR2 SQIVND come from the germline V gene (reference sequence). CDR3 size: 12 residues. Full variable domain (rest looked up from reference TRBV19 and TRBJ2-7): DGGITQSPKYLFRKEGQNVTLSCEQNLNHDAMYWYRQDPGQGLRLIYYSQIVNDFQKGDIAEGYSVSREKKESFPLTVTSAQKNPTAFYLCASTGSRYEQYFGPGTRLTVT.

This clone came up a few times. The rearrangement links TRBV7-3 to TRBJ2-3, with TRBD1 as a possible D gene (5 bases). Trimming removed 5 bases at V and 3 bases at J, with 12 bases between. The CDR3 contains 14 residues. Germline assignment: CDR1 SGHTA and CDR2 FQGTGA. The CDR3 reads CASSLDRYTDTQYF. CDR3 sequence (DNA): TGTGCCAGCAGCCTTGACAGATATACAGATACGCAGTATTTT.

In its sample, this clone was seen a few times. CDR3 residues: CASSPAPGYNEQFF. The CDR3 DNA reads TGTGCCAGCAGTCCTGCACCGGGGTACAATGAGCAGTTCTTC. The chain recombines TRBV11-3 with TRBJ2-1; maybe TRBD2 (5 bases). CDR1 is SGHNT and CDR2 is YENEEA in the germline V gene. CDR3 length: 14 residues. Trimming took 6 bases from V and 4 from J, leaving 13 bases between them.